Listed below are T cell receptor beta chains from one sample, sequenced in a study of cytomegalovirus exposure and HLA in healthy donors. Sequenced by immunoSEQ multiplex PCR; TCRdb stores in-frame clones only, minus some. The sample shows 250,000 to 350,000 clones, around two thirds of them seen only once. The sequenced sample was PBMCs. The receptors shown here come from a female donor in good health and CMV-seronegative. CDR3s include the opening cysteine and the closing phenylalanine or tryptophan. The order of the fields is CDR3 protein, CDR3 DNA, D gene, V gene, clone size, J gene. D genes are given only for firm matches. Some rows have no size entry. The others give once, few or many, or a class for an expanded clone.

cdr3_aa: CASSLAGRTEAFF
cdr3_nt: TGTGCCAGCAGCTTAGCTGGTCGGACTGAAGCTTTCTTT
d_call: NA
v_call: TRBV7-9
clone_size: NA
j_call: TRBJ1-1

cdr3_aa: CASSLRRESGNTIYF
cdr3_nt: TGTGCCAGCAGCCTCCGGAGGGAATCTGGAAACACCATATATTTT
d_call: NA
v_call: TRBV7-9
clone_size: NA
j_call: TRBJ1-3

cdr3_aa: CASSPVAGSSDTQYF
cdr3_nt: TGTGCCAGCTCACCTGTAGCGGGTTCTTCCGATACGCAGTATTTT
d_call: TRBD2
v_call: TRBV18
clone_size: NA
j_call: TRBJ2-3

cdr3_aa: CAGSSYQGADEAFF
cdr3_nt: TGTGCCGGCAGTTCATACCAGGGGGCGGATGAAGCTTTCTTT
d_call: TRBD1
v_call: TRBV6-5
clone_size: NA
j_call: TRBJ1-1

cdr3_aa: CAGGQLYNSPLHF
cdr3_nt: TGTGCCGGGGGACAGCTCTATAATTCACCCCTCCACTTT
d_call: TRBD1
v_call: TRBV6-1
clone_size: once
j_call: TRBJ1-6

cdr3_aa: CASSPLAGNQETQYF
cdr3_nt: TGTGCCAGCTCACCGTTGGCCGGGAATCAAGAGACCCAGTACTTC
d_call: NA
v_call: TRBV18
clone_size: once
j_call: TRBJ2-5

cdr3_aa: CASSLAVGAYEQYF
cdr3_nt: TGTGCCAGCAGCCTAGCGGTAGGGGCCTACGAGCAGTACTTC
d_call: TRBD2
v_call: TRBV11-1
clone_size: NA
j_call: TRBJ2-7

cdr3_aa: CASTGTEAFF
cdr3_nt: TGTGCCAGCACGGGCACTGAAGCTTTCTTT
d_call: NA
v_call: TRBV6-6
clone_size: NA
j_call: TRBJ1-1

cdr3_aa: CASSPYYNEQFF
cdr3_nt: TGCGCCAGCAGCCCCTACTACAATGAGCAGTTCTTC
d_call: NA
v_call: TRBV5-1
clone_size: NA
j_call: TRBJ2-1

cdr3_aa: CASSLGSVAAPHEQYF
cdr3_nt: TGTGCCAGCAGCTTGGGATCGGTAGCAGCCCCTCACGAGCAGTACTTC
d_call: NA
v_call: TRBV5-4
clone_size: NA
j_call: TRBJ2-7

cdr3_aa: CASTPGTAHTEAFF
cdr3_nt: TGTGCCAGCACCCCCGGGACAGCGCACACTGAAGCTTTCTTT
d_call: TRBD1
v_call: TRBV7-3
clone_size: NA
j_call: TRBJ1-1

cdr3_aa: CASSYRTGGSGELFF
cdr3_nt: TGTGCCAGCAGTTACCGGACAGGGGGCAGCGGGGAGCTGTTTTTT
d_call: TRBD1
v_call: TRBV6-5
clone_size: NA
j_call: TRBJ2-2

cdr3_aa: CASSATGYGYTF
cdr3_nt: TGTGCCAGCTCAGCTACAGGGTATGGCTACACCTTC
d_call: NA
v_call: TRBV18
clone_size: NA
j_call: TRBJ1-2

cdr3_aa: CASSPRGDRGYLDSGNTIYF
cdr3_nt: TGCGCCAGCAGCCCCCGTGGGGACAGGGGGTACTTGGACTCTGGAAACACCATATATTTT
d_call: TRBD1
v_call: TRBV4-1
clone_size: NA
j_call: TRBJ1-3

cdr3_aa: CASSPWTGISYEQYF
cdr3_nt: TGCGCCAGCAGTCCCTGGACAGGGATATCCTACGAGCAGTACTTC
d_call: TRBD1
v_call: TRBV5-1
clone_size: NA
j_call: TRBJ2-7

cdr3_aa: CASSGTGGWETQYF
cdr3_nt: TGTGCCAGTAGTGGGACAGGGGGCTGGGAGACCCAGTACTTC
d_call: TRBD1
v_call: TRBV19
clone_size: few
j_call: TRBJ2-5

cdr3_aa: CASSLRTKGILAGGDRIYNEQFF
cdr3_nt: TGCGCCAGCAGCTTGAGAACCAAGGGAATCCTAGCGGGAGGGGATCGAATCTACAATGAGCAGTTCTTC
d_call: TRBD2
v_call: TRBV5-1
clone_size: NA
j_call: TRBJ2-1

cdr3_aa: CASSSGTDTQYF
cdr3_nt: TGTGCCAGCAGCTCCGGCACAGATACGCAGTATTTT
d_call: NA
v_call: TRBV7-3
clone_size: few
j_call: TRBJ2-3

cdr3_aa: CASSLLGRSTDTQYF
cdr3_nt: TGTGCCAGCAGTCTGTTGGGCCGTAGCACAGATACGCAGTATTTT
d_call: NA
v_call: TRBV13
clone_size: NA
j_call: TRBJ2-3

cdr3_aa: CASSWVQLDEQYF
cdr3_nt: TGTGCCAGCAGCTGGGTACAGCTCGACGAGCAGTACTTC
d_call: NA
v_call: TRBV7-9
clone_size: NA
j_call: TRBJ2-7

cdr3_aa: CASERGIIDNEQFF
cdr3_nt: TGTGCCAGCGAAAGGGGGATTATAGACAATGAGCAGTTCTTC
d_call: NA
v_call: TRBV7-9
clone_size: NA
j_call: TRBJ2-1

cdr3_aa: CASSLGPGREDTGELFF
cdr3_nt: TGTGCCAGCAGCTTGGGACCCGGCAGGGAGGACACCGGGGAGCTGTTTTTT
d_call: NA
v_call: TRBV5-4
clone_size: NA
j_call: TRBJ2-2

cdr3_aa: CASSSRTGEQFF
cdr3_nt: TGTGCCAGCAGTTCGAGAACCGGTGAGCAGTTCTTC
d_call: NA
v_call: TRBV6-5
clone_size: few
j_call: TRBJ2-1

cdr3_aa: CAIGTNPLSTLEQFF
cdr3_nt: TGTGCCATCGGGACTAACCCACTCTCGACTTTGGAGCAGTTCTTC
d_call: TRBD2
v_call: TRBV10-3
clone_size: NA
j_call: TRBJ2-1

cdr3_aa: CASSRPGQWETQYF
cdr3_nt: TGTGCCAGCAGCCGCCCCGGACAGTGGGAGACCCAGTACTTC
d_call: NA
v_call: TRBV6-5
clone_size: NA
j_call: TRBJ2-5

cdr3_aa: CASSIASSGSSYNEQFF
cdr3_nt: TGTGCCAGTAGTATTGCGTCTAGCGGGAGCTCCTACAATGAGCAGTTCTTC
d_call: TRBD2
v_call: TRBV19
clone_size: NA
j_call: TRBJ2-1

cdr3_aa: CASSQEYEGTEAFF
cdr3_nt: TGTGCCAGCAGCCAAGAATACGAGGGCACTGAAGCTTTCTTT
d_call: NA
v_call: TRBV4-2
clone_size: NA
j_call: TRBJ1-1

cdr3_aa: CASSLSDRLYEQYF
cdr3_nt: TGTGCCAGCAGTTTATCCGACAGGCTCTACGAGCAGTACTTC
d_call: NA
v_call: TRBV28
clone_size: NA
j_call: TRBJ2-7